This passage covers 28 T cell receptor beta chains from one sample sequenced in a study of T cells in Graves' hyperthyroidism and ophthalmopathy. Amplification yielded TCR beta CDR3 regions, with RNA transcripts as the source. First-round RT-PCR with HTBI primers amplified the TCR CDR3 region. TCRdb re-called the multiplex PCR reads with MiXCR, one entry per CDR3 protein. Of about 400,000 distinct CDR3 sequences listed, about 13% were seen once; the top ten hold about 5%. Sequenced: blood. These receptors were taken from a woman aged 18-29 years with Graves' hyperthyroidism.

This chain joins TRBV6-1 and TRBJ1-5; D remains ambiguous. V was pared by 7 bases and J by 2 bases, with 12 bases between. CDR1 is MNHNS and CDR2 is SASEGT in the germline V gene. The CDR3 has 14 residues. In nucleotides, the CDR3 is TGTGCCAGCATTACTGCCGGGGGCAATCAGCCCCAGCATTTT. As protein: CASITAGGNQPQHF.

In its sample, this clonotype was seen many times. The J gene is TRBJ2-7, the V gene TRBV12-3 or TRBV12-4; D uncertain. The length of the CDR3 is 15 residues. V was shortened by 3 bases and J by 7 bases, with 19 bases between the two germline ends. CDR3 sequence reads: CASSFGVGQVGEQYF. Written as DNA, the CDR3 is TGTGCCAGCAGTTTTGGAGTGGGCCAGGTGGGGGAGCAGTACTTC.

This chain connects TRBV10-3 to TRBJ2-1; 7 bases fit TRBD1. The trim removed 5 bases at V and 0 bases at J, leaving 4 bases unmatched. There are 15 residues in the CDR3. The V gene's germline CDR1 is ENHRY and CDR2 SYGVKD. CDR3 region: CAISPGTASYNEQFF. The CDR3 nucleotides read TGTGCCATCAGTCCCGGGACAGCCTCCTACAATGAGCAGTTCTTC.

This clonotype was detected only once. One end of the junction does not line up with germline, which may come from a read error. The genes are TRBV2 and TRBJ2-1; D ambiguous. Germline V gives CDR1 SNHLY, CDR2 FYNNEI. The CDR3 is 11 amino acids. CDR3 loop: CASSPLNGQFF. CDR3 nucleotides: TGTGCCAGCAGTCCCCTCAATGGGCAGTTCTTC.

The table lists this clonotype with many counts. This chain joins TRBV20-1 and TRBJ2-7, with 13 bases lining up with TRBD2. Trimming cost V 0 bases and J 4 bases; bases outside gene matches: 6. Looked up from germline, CDR1 is DFQATT and CDR2 is SNEGSKA (reference sequence). This CDR3 spans 16 amino acids. CDR3 sequence reads: CSARDGRTSGSYEQYF. The CDR3 nucleotides are TGCAGTGCTAGAGATGGGCGGACTAGCGGGAGTTACGAGCAGTACTTC.

The rearrangement links TRBV10-3 to TRBJ2-5, with 7 bases matching TRBD1. The CDR3 has 13 amino acids. V gave up 8 bases and J gave up 4 bases; unmatched junction bases: 7. Germline V lookup: CDR1 ENHRY, CDR2 SYGVKD. The CDR3 DNA is TGTGCCATCCGAAGACAGGGTGCAGAGACCCAGTACTTC. Translating gives CAIRRQGAETQYF.

This clonotype was seen at least ten times. The genes are TRBV6-5 and TRBJ1-2, with D unresolved. Trimming cost V 0 bases and J 2 bases, with 13 bases left between them. Germline-derived CDR1 and CDR2 are MNHEY and SVGAGI. The CDR3 is 16 residues long. The chain's CDR3 is CASSYSIFTANYGYTF. In nucleotides, the CDR3 is TGTGCCAGCAGTTACTCCATTTTCACGGCCAACTATGGCTACACCTTC.

In its sample, this clonotype was seen many times. CDR3 DNA sequence: TGTGCCTGGGCGGACATTCGCTATGGCTACACCTTC. Its protein is CAWADIRYGYTF. The genes are TRBV30 and TRBJ1-2; TRBD1 might be the D (5 bases). Trimming took off 5 bases at V and 4 bases at J, with 11 bases between the two ends. The CDR3 sequence is 12 residues long. The V gene's germline CDR1 is GTSNPN and CDR2 SVGIG (reference sequence).

This clonotype was counted ten times or more. The chain has TRBV6-1 and TRBJ2-7; TRBD1 aligns across 7 bases. This CDR3 has 15 amino acids. Germline V gene lookup returns CDR1 MNHNS and CDR2 SASEGT. After removal of 1 base from V and 1 base from J, the junction contained 4 bases not matched to a gene. The CDR3 bases are TGTGCCAGCAGTGAAGGGGACAGCGGATCCTACGAGCAGTACTTC. It encodes CASSEGDSGSYEQYF.

This chain uses TRBV4-3 with TRBJ1-1; no clear D. Between the trimmed V and J ends, which lost 0 bases and 3 bases, there was a span of 8 bases. The CDR3 totals 14 residues. From germline, CDR1 is LGHNA and CDR2 YSLEER. The CDR3, as DNA: TGCGCCAGCAGCCAAGAGGGGTGGGACACTGAAGCTTTCTTT. It specifies CASSQEGWDTEAFF.

The genes are TRBV7-9 and TRBJ2-5; 7 bases map to TRBD1. V shed 5 bases and J 3 bases; nucleotides not matched to a gene: 3. The length of the CDR3 is 13 residues. Looked up from germline, CDR1 is SEHNR and CDR2 is FQNEAQ (reference sequence). CDR3 region: CASSADREETQYF. The CDR3 bases are TGTGCCAGCAGCGCCGACAGGGAAGAGACCCAGTACTTC.

The table lists this clonotype with many counts. V is TRBV7-3 and J is TRBJ1-5; D is unresolved. The V end lost 5 bases, the J end lost 10 bases, and 0 bases lay between the germline ends. CDR3 length: 8 amino acids. Germline CDR1 is SGHTA and CDR2 is FQGTGA. The CDR3 protein is CASSPQHF. Here the CDR3 DNA reads TGTGCCAGCAGCCCCCAGCATTTT.

The genes are TRBV19 and TRBJ1-6; D gene ambiguous. The CDR3 has 14 residues. Per germline, CDR1 LNHDA and CDR2 SQIVND (reference sequence). Trimming removed 11 bases from V and 0 bases from J, with 11 bases in between. Here the CDR3 reads CAGGENSYNSPLHF. The CDR3 bases are TGTGCCGGTGGGGAGAACTCCTATAATTCACCCCTCCACTTT.

This clonotype has a count of ten or more. The chain joins TRBV6-6 to TRBJ1-1; D possibly corresponds to TRBD1 (5 bases). CDR3 length equals 15 residues. Trimming left V 2 bases short and J 6 bases short, with 16 bases between. Germline loops: CDR1 MNHNY, CDR2 SVGAGI (reference sequence). The CDR3 here is CASSYSLRGLAEAFF. The CDR3 nucleotides are TGTGCCAGCAGTTACAGTCTTCGGGGCCTAGCTGAAGCTTTCTTT.

This clonotype was counted ten times or more. V usage is TRBV5-6 and J usage is TRBJ1-1, with 8 bases aligning to TRBD1. The CDR3 extends over 13 amino acids. Trimming cost V 5 bases and J 5 bases; bases outside gene matches: 5. Germline CDR1 and CDR2: SGHDT and YYEEEE. CDR3 loop: CASSPDRVTEAFF. For the CDR3, the DNA is TGTGCCAGCAGTCCGGACAGGGTGACTGAAGCTTTCTTT.

This chain uses TRBV9 with TRBJ1-6; TRBD1 agrees at 7 bases. Trimming cost V 1 base and J 9 bases; bases outside gene matches: 4. Looked up from germline, CDR1 is SGDLS and CDR2 is YYNGEE. The CDR3 contains 14 residues. CDR3 region: CASSVKQGSSPLHF. For the CDR3, the DNA is TGTGCCAGCAGCGTAAAACAGGGGAGTTCACCCCTCCACTTT.

This clonotype came up a few times. The chain couples TRBV5-6 to TRBJ2-3, with 14 bases lining up with TRBD2. The CDR3 runs 13 residues. The germline V gene has CDR1 SGHDT and CDR2 YYEEEE. Trimming cost V 7 bases and J 11 bases; bases outside gene matches: 6. CDR3 loop: CASGLAGGSRQYF. The CDR3 DNA follows: TGTGCCAGCGGACTAGCGGGAGGCTCAAGGCAGTATTTT.

This clonotype was counted at least ten times. The CDR3 spells CASSQVYSVDLSAQHF. DNA of the CDR3: TGTGCCAGCAGCCAAGTCTATAGCGTCGACCTATCAGCCCAGCATTTT. V usage is TRBV3-1 and J usage is TRBJ1-5; D is unclear. With 1 base removed from V and 11 bases from J, the gap between germline ends came to 21 bases. The germline V gene has CDR1 LGHDT and CDR2 YNNKEL (reference sequence). This CDR3 has 16 residues.

The chain carries TRBV12-3 or TRBV12-4 and TRBJ2-3, with 8 bases lining up with TRBD2. The J segment lost 5 bases and the V segment lost 8 bases, leaving 15 bases of the junction unmatched. The CDR3 totals 16 residues. As DNA, the CDR3 is TGTGCCAGCCCTCCACTGATTAGCGGGACGGTAGATACGCAGTATTTT. Translation gives CASPPLISGTVDTQYF.

This clonotype was counted many times. CDR3 in amino acids: CSAAQTTDSNQPQHF. CDR3 nucleotides: TGCAGTGCTGCCCAAACGACAGATAGCAATCAGCCCCAGCATTTT. J is TRBJ1-5 and V is TRBV20-1; TRBD1 might be the D (5 bases). The V gene lost 5 bases and the J gene lost 0 bases, with 14 bases spanning the gap. The germline V gene has CDR1 DFQATT and CDR2 SNEGSKA (reference sequence). This CDR3 is 15 amino acids long.

There are many counts of this clonotype. The gene calls are TRBV12-3 or TRBV12-4 and TRBJ1-2; tentatively, D is TRBD1 (6 bases). The CDR3 loop spans 16 amino acids. Trimming took off 6 bases at V and 0 bases at J, with 17 bases between the two ends. The CDR3 protein is CASRTQGGGSNYGYTF. CDR3 in DNA: TGTGCCAGCAGGACACAGGGCGGGGGGTCTAACTATGGCTACACCTTC.

This clonotype was found many times. V gene TRBV19 combines with J gene TRBJ2-5, with 13 bases that match TRBD2. V was clipped by 7 bases and J by 4 bases; unmatched bases: 3. The CDR3 covers 14 residues. CDR1 is LNHDA, CDR2 SQIVND, per germline (reference sequence). This CDR3 reads CASTRTSGGETQYF. CDR3 nucleotide sequence: TGTGCCAGTACTCGGACTAGCGGGGGAGAGACCCAGTACTTC.

Many counts were recorded for this clonotype. The DNA of the CDR3 is TGCGCCAGCAGCTTGCAAGGACTAGCGGCAGATACGCAGTATTTT. This gives the protein CASSLQGLAADTQYF. V usage is TRBV5-1 and J usage is TRBJ2-3; 10 bases fit TRBD2. The CDR3 contains 15 residues. The germline CDR1 and CDR2 sequences are SGHRS and YFSETQ. Trimming took 1 base from V and 4 from J; bases not matched to a gene: 3.

This clonotype appeared many times. CDR3 in DNA: TGTGCCAGTAGACTCGACAGGGACCGAGTAGATACGCAGTATTTT. Amino acids: CASRLDRDRVDTQYF. The V and J genes are TRBV27 and TRBJ2-3, with 7 bases fitting TRBD1. The CDR3 loop spans 15 amino acids. J gave up 5 bases and V 9 bases, and 14 bases lay outside the gene matches. Germline-derived CDR1 and CDR2 are MNHEY and SMNVEV (reference sequence).

The chain couples TRBV7-2 to TRBJ2-7; 13 bases match TRBD2. Germline CDR1 reads SGHTA; CDR2 reads FQGNSA. The V segment lost 5 bases and the J segment 5 bases; nucleotides outside the gene matches: 12. The CDR3 runs 17 residues. The CDR3 DNA sequence: TGTGCCAGCAGCACCGCGGGACTAGCGGGAAGATCCAACGAGCAGTACTTC. Its protein product is CASSTAGLAGRSNEQYF.

The sample holds many counts of this clonotype. The rearrangement uses TRBV2 and TRBJ2-3, with 7 bases aligning to TRBD1. The J segment lost 2 bases and the V segment lost 6 bases, leaving 5 bases of the junction unmatched. Germline-derived CDR1 and CDR2 are SNHLY and FYNNEI. The CDR3 spans 14 residues. The CDR3 loop is CASSATGATDTQYF. DNA of the CDR3: TGTGCCAGCAGCGCTACAGGGGCCACAGATACGCAGTATTTT.

This chain uses TRBV7-9 with TRBJ1-5; the D is unclear. The CDR3 is 14 residues long. Germline-derived CDR1 and CDR2 are SEHNR and FQNEAQ (reference sequence). Trimming stripped 5 bases from V and 4 bases from J, with 12 bases between. CDR3 DNA: TGTGCCAGCAGCGCGGACGGAGGGAATCAGCCCCAGCATTTT. This codes for CASSADGGNQPQHF.

In its sample, this clonotype was seen once. V and J are TRBV28 and TRBJ1-2; 8 positions match TRBD1. The CDR3 length is 17 residues. Germline V gene lookup returns CDR1 MDHEN and CDR2 SYDVKM. V shed 5 bases, J shed 3 bases, and the junction held 14 bases outside the gene matches. The CDR3 here is CASSQVGQGGGDYGYTF. CDR3 in DNA: TGTGCCAGCAGTCAGGTCGGACAGGGAGGGGGAGACTATGGCTACACCTTC.